This T cell receptor (beta chain) was sequenced in a study of regulatory T cells in long-lasting Graves disease. The study, taken as a whole, reports: Persistent disease samples used TRBV28, TRBJ1-2 and TRBJ2-5 preferentially.

Time point in this sample: persistent/refractory GD, antithyroid drugs over 5 years with positive TRAb. Isolated PBMC RNA provided the starting material for the TCR library. Patients came through an endocrinology department, and that department was in Xi'an, China. Germline V gene lookup returns CDR1 KGHDR and CDR2 SFDVKD. The V and J ends lost 3 bases and 8 bases, in that order; junction bases with no gene match: 7. The CDR3 is 14 residues long. A word on this clonotype: No antigen is known for it.

CDR3-region Arm-PCR and iRepertoire HTBI primers produced the TCR beta libraries. TCRdb re-derived calls from the multiplex PCR reads in MiXCR, one entry per CDR3 protein. The data hold about 400,000 distinct CDR3 sequences, with about a fifth observed a single time. Sequenced material: peripheral blood mononuclear cells (PBMCs), taken when the disease was refractory, from a patient treated with antithyroid drugs. The genes are TRBV24-1 and TRBJ1-2; 8 bases fit TRBD1. The TCR sequence derives from a female donor with Graves disease. The CDR3 sequence: CATSDPPGGSGYTF. CDR3 nucleotides: TGTGCCACCAGTGATCCACCAGGGGGCAGCGGCTACACCTTC.